Each of the 8 T cell receptor beta chains below was sequenced from the same sample in a study of metastatic and nonmetastatic thyroid tumors. TCRdb recomputed clones from the PCR reads via MiXCR. The table has tens of thousands of clones, 20% seen once. No treatment of any kind had been given to any patient before thyroid surgery. Input material: adjacent normal tissue. The receptors stem from a female donor with papillary thyroid cancer or a benign thyroid nodule (not recorded which). Some clones in this sample may be carry-over from other donors' samples.

This clone was detected only a few times. The gene calls are TRBV20-1 and TRBJ1-3; no firm D call. Trimming cost V 4 bases and J 1 base, with 17 bases left between them. CDR3 length: 16 residues. Germline lookup yields CDR1 DFQATT and CDR2 SNEGSKA (reference sequence). CDR3 sequence: CSATPTSLESGNTIYF. The DNA of the CDR3 is TGCAGTGCTACCCCCACCTCTCTTGAGTCTGGAAACACCATATATTTT.

This clone has a count of ten or more. The J gene is TRBJ1-5, the V gene TRBV28; D gene ambiguous. Germline V gene lookup returns CDR1 MDHEN and CDR2 SYDVKM. CDR3 length equals 13 residues. Trimming cost V 1 base and J 0 bases, with 1 base left between them. For the CDR3, the DNA is TGTGCCAGCAGTTTATTTAGCAATCAGCCCCAGCATTTT. Amino acid sequence: CASSLFSNQPQHF.

This clone was observed a few times. The CDR3 DNA is TGTGCCAGCAGCCCACAGGGAAGCGCGCTACAAGAGACCCAGTACTTC. Amino acid sequence: CASSPQGSALQETQYF. The chain employs TRBV28 and TRBJ2-5; possible D gene TRBD1, 6 bases. Germline CDR1 is MDHEN and CDR2 is SYDVKM. V lost 6 bases to trimming and J lost 2 bases, with 19 bases between them. The CDR3 runs to 16 residues.

This clone showed up just a few times. In nucleotides, the CDR3 is TGCGCCAGCAGCTTAGATGGGGGCGACAATCAGCCCCAGCATTTT. Translated, it gives CASSLDGGDNQPQHF. The chain employs TRBV5-1 and TRBJ1-5; maybe TRBD1 (6 bases). V was shortened by 2 bases and J by 3 bases, with 12 bases between the two germline ends. Germline CDR1 is SGHRS and CDR2 is YFSETQ. The CDR3 covers 15 residues.

About this clone itself: The CDR3 ends on some other residue instead of the conserved phenylalanine or tryptophan, so this is likely a read error. The chain carries TRBV27 and TRBJ2-7; 8 positions agree with TRBD2. CDR1 is MNHEY and CDR2 is SMNVEV in the germline V gene (reference sequence). Trimming removed 6 bases from V and 4 bases from J; junction bases left unmatched: 11. CDR3 size: 15 residues. The DNA of the CDR3 is TGTGCCAGCAGCCGGACTAGCCAGAGCTCATACGAGCAGTACCTC. Residues: CASSRTSQSSYEQYL.

This clone was seen repeatedly, ten times or more. The rearrangement links TRBV11-2 to TRBJ1-1; D call uncertain. Trimming took 2 bases from V and 0 from J, leaving 4 bases between them. Germline V gene sequence: CDR1 SGHAT, CDR2 FQNNGV. The CDR3 totals 13 residues. For the CDR3, the DNA is TGTGCCAGCAGCTTAAATTTGAACACTGAAGCTTTCTTT. Its protein is CASSLNLNTEAFF. Full variable domain (outside the CDR3, taken from reference TRBV11-2 and TRBJ1-1): EAGVAQSPRYKIIEKRQSVAFWCNPISGHATLYWYQQILGQGPKLLIQFQNNGVVDDSQLPKDRFSAERLKGVDSTLKIQPAKLEDSAVYLCASSLNLNTEAFFGQGTRLTVV.

This clone was seen a handful of times. At one end the junction does not follow the germline gene, possibly because of a read error. The CDR3 here is CAISEWSWDSAYDQYF. Here the CDR3 DNA reads TGTGCCATCAGTGAGTGGTCCTGGGACTCGGCCTACGATCAGTACTTC. J is TRBJ2-7 and V is TRBV10-3; D possibly corresponds to TRBD2 (6 bases). CDR1 and CDR2 (germline): ENHRY, SYGVKD. The CDR3 is made up of 16 amino acids.

This clone was seen ten or more times. The chain is built from TRBV7-2 and TRBJ2-1, with a possible D match to TRBD2 (6 bases). The CDR3 is made up of 15 amino acids. Germline CDR1 and CDR2: SGHTA and FQGNSA. The V and J ends lost 5 bases and 6 bases respectively, with 17 bases between them. Written as DNA, the CDR3 is TGTGCCAGCAGCAGCAGACTAGGGCCGGGCAATGAGCAGTTCTTC. It yields the protein CASSSRLGPGNEQFF.